These 21 T cell receptor beta chains were sequenced from one sample in a study of identical twins (dated by TCRdb to the mid-2010s). Libraries were made using 5' RACE. TCRdb lists the instrument as Illumina HiSeq 2000. The public reads were reprocessed in TCRdb via fastp at Q25 and MiXCR, keeping in-frame beta chains. Under each unique CDR3 protein, matching rows form one entry showing the most common genes and DNA. For this sample there are some 590,000 distinct CDR3 sequences; more than 9% appear just once. The leading ten clones occupy roughly 3.2% of the sample. This sample was also put to use in a study of yellow fever vaccine responses in identical twins.

The sequencing sample was made of PBMCs. The receptors originated from a woman aged 18-29 years in good health.

This clonotype was recorded a few times. This chain links TRBV5-1 with TRBJ2-3; 11 nucleotides agree with TRBD2. This CDR3 is built from 17 residues. The V gene's germline CDR1 is SGHRS and CDR2 YFSETQ. The ends lost 1 base at V and 4 bases at J; junction bases unmatched: 8. The CDR3 coding sequence is TGCGCCAGCAGCTTGACTAGCGGGGGCCTTCTCCCAGATACGCAGTATTTT. It translates to CASSLTSGGLLPDTQYF. Full variable domain (rest looked up from reference TRBV5-1 and TRBJ2-3): KAGVTQTPRYLIKTRGQQVTLSCSPISGHRSVSWYQQTPGQGLQFLFEYFSETQRNKGNFPGRFSGRQFSNSRSEMNVSTLELGDSALYLCASSLTSGGLLPDTQYFGPGTRLTVL.

The V call is TRBV5-1, the J call TRBJ1-1; D is possibly TRBD1 (6 bases). Germline-derived CDR1 and CDR2 are SGHRS and YFSETQ. V lost 2 bases to trimming and J lost 1 base, with 15 bases between them. This CDR3 has 16 residues. The CDR3 region is CASSFVGGGGNTEAFF. In DNA, the CDR3 is TGCGCCAGCAGCTTTGTAGGGGGAGGGGGGAACACTGAAGCTTTCTTT.

This clonotype has just a few counts. J is TRBJ2-7 and V is TRBV10-3; tentative D call: TRBD1 (5 bases). V shed 8 bases and J shed 5 bases, with 22 bases lying between them. There are 15 residues in the CDR3. Germline CDR1 ENHRY, CDR2 SYGVKD. The CDR3 loop is CAIGPQAAGSHEQYF. For the CDR3, the DNA is TGTGCCATCGGACCACAGGCGGCAGGGTCCCACGAGCAGTACTTC.

This clonotype was seen many times. The rearrangement uses TRBV9 and TRBJ2-7; D may be TRBD2 (5 bases). The CDR3 is 13 amino acids. Germline V lookup: CDR1 SGDLS, CDR2 YYNGEE. V was clipped by 2 bases and J by 2 bases, with 8 bases between them. CDR3 residues: CASSVGVAYEQYF. CDR3 nucleotide sequence: TGTGCCAGCAGCGTCGGGGTCGCCTACGAGCAGTACTTC.

The chain links TRBV2 to TRBJ2-6; the D call may be TRBD1 or TRBD2 (5 bases each). The CDR3 has 15 residues. In germline, CDR1 is SNHLY, CDR2 FYNNEI. Trimming pared 6 bases from V and 4 bases from J, leaving 13 bases between. For the CDR3, the DNA is TGTGCCAGCAGGGGACGGGCCAAGGGGGCCAACGTCCTGACTTTC. This codes for CASRGRAKGANVLTF.

This clonotype appeared many times. This chain's CDR3 is CSARPTSGREQYF. In DNA, the CDR3 is TGCAGTGCTAGACCGACTAGCGGGAGGGAGCAGTACTTC. V is TRBV20-1 and J is TRBJ2-7; TRBD2 matches 13 bases. Losses at the gene ends were 2 bases for V and 7 bases for J; bases not matched to a gene: 2. Germline V gene sequence: CDR1 DFQATT, CDR2 SNEGSKA (reference sequence). This CDR3 contains 13 residues.

This clonotype has a count of ten or more. The chain uses TRBV6-2 or TRBV6-3 and TRBJ2-7; D is uncertain. The CDR3 sequence is 13 residues long. Germline CDR1 and CDR2: MNHEY and SVGEGT. Trimming cost V 0 bases and J 4 bases, with 7 bases left between them. This CDR3 is CASSYSWSYEQYF. Here the CDR3 DNA reads TGTGCCAGCAGTTACTCGTGGAGTTACGAGCAGTACTTC.

The V call is TRBV5-1, the J call TRBJ2-5; D unresolved. The CDR3 contains 14 residues. Trimming left V 0 bases short and J 3 bases short, with 9 bases between. Germline lookup yields CDR1 SGHRS and CDR2 YFSETQ. DNA for the CDR3: TGCGCCAGCAGCTTGGTCTCTGGGGAAGAGACCCAGTACTTC. It encodes CASSLVSGEETQYF.

This clonotype was found a few times. V gene TRBV7-9 combines with J gene TRBJ1-4; possibly TRBD1 for D (5 bases). CDR3 length: 15 amino acids. The germline V gene has CDR1 SEHNR and CDR2 FQNEAQ (reference sequence). Between the trimmed V and J ends, which lost 2 bases and 4 bases, there was a span of 11 bases. The DNA of the CDR3 is TGTGCCAGCAGCTTAATTTCCGGGGGTAATGAAAAACTGTTTTTT. It specifies CASSLISGGNEKLFF.

The chain joins TRBV27 to TRBJ2-7, with TRBD2 matching 7 bases. The CDR3 totals 13 residues. The trim removed 4 bases at V and 2 bases at J, leaving 2 bases unmatched. Germline CDR1 MNHEY, CDR2 SMNVEV (reference sequence). The CDR3 DNA sequence: TGTGCCAGCAGTTGGGGGGGTCCCTACGAGCAGTACTTC. Amino acid sequence: CASSWGGPYEQYF.

The V call is TRBV20-1, the J call TRBJ1-5, with a tentative D call TRBD1 (6 bases). There are 16 residues in the CDR3. The germline CDR1 and CDR2 sequences are DFQATT and SNEGSKA (reference sequence). V was clipped by 0 bases and J by 0 bases, with 12 bases between them. The chain's CDR3 is CSARDSRGFSNQPQHF. The CDR3 DNA is TGCAGTGCTAGAGACTCCAGGGGCTTTAGCAATCAGCCCCAGCATTTT.

The chain employs TRBV6-2 or TRBV6-3 and TRBJ2-7; D possibly corresponds to TRBD1 (5 bases). V lost 0 bases, J lost 3 bases, and 12 bases lay in between. The germline gives CDR1 MNHEY, CDR2 SVGEGT. The CDR3 totals 15 residues. CDR3 sequence: CASSYSLDSNYEQYF. The CDR3 region has the DNA TGTGCCAGCAGTTACTCGCTAGACAGCAACTACGAGCAGTACTTC.

There are a few counts of this clonotype. This chain links TRBV12-3 or TRBV12-4 with TRBJ2-3; D perhaps matches TRBD2 (6 bases). CDR3 length: 16 amino acids. Trimming shortened V by 6 bases and J by 3 bases, and 19 bases separated the two germline ends. CDR3: CASSHRGGGGTDTQYF. CDR3 DNA sequence: TGTGCCAGCAGCCACCGTGGGGGAGGTGGTACAGATACGCAGTATTTT.

The V gene is TRBV6-1, the J gene TRBJ2-2, with 8 bases fitting TRBD1. CDR1 and CDR2 from the germline V gene are MNHNS and SASEGT. The ends lost 4 bases at V and 6 bases at J; junction bases unmatched: 1. The CDR3 spans 13 residues. The CDR3 region is CASSGTGSGELFF. DNA of the CDR3: TGTGCCAGCAGTGGGACAGGGTCCGGGGAGCTGTTTTTT.

The chain combines TRBV6-2 or TRBV6-3 with TRBJ2-7; 8 bases map to TRBD1. The V gene end was trimmed by 10 bases and the J gene end by 1 base; junction bases not matched to a gene: 3. The germline CDR1 and CDR2 sequences are MNHEY and SVGEGT. The CDR3 contains 12 residues. The DNA of the CDR3 is TGTGCCACCGGGGACAGGTCCTACGAGCAGTACTTC. Protein product: CATGDRSYEQYF.

There are a few counts of this clonotype. The chain recombines TRBV6-1 with TRBJ1-6; the match to TRBD1 covers 8 bases. V lost 7 bases, J lost 6 bases, and 2 bases stayed unmatched. Germline values: CDR1 MNHNS, CDR2 SASEGT. This CDR3 spans 13 amino acids. In DNA form, the CDR3 reads TGTGCCAGCAAAGACAGGGGTAATTCACCCCTCCACTTT. Its protein product is CASKDRGNSPLHF.

Only a few counts were recorded for this clonotype. This chain uses TRBV14 with TRBJ2-1; D unclear. The CDR3 is 12 residues long. Germline CDR1 SGHDN, CDR2 FVKESK. V dropped 5 bases and J dropped 9 bases, with 11 bases sitting between them. CDR3 sequence (DNA): TGTGCCAGCAGCTCCCGGCCCGGTGAGCAGTTCTTC. As protein: CASSSRPGEQFF.

The genes are TRBV24-1 and TRBJ2-1, with 8 nucleotides matching TRBD1. Germline assignment: CDR1 KGHDR and CDR2 SFDVKD. The V segment lost 2 bases and the J segment 8 bases; nucleotides outside the gene matches: 16. This CDR3 has 18 residues. CDR3 residues: CATSDSTQGAGRRDEQFF. The CDR3 DNA follows: TGTGCCACCAGTGATTCGACTCAGGGGGCGGGTAGGAGGGATGAGCAGTTCTTC.

This chain links TRBV5-6 with TRBJ1-4, with a possible D match to TRBD1 (5 bases). Per germline, CDR1 SGHDT and CDR2 YYEEEE. The CDR3 is made up of 14 amino acids. Trimming took off 4 bases at V and 8 bases at J, with 15 bases between the two ends. The CDR3 here is CASSRDLVSEKLFF. The CDR3 region has the DNA TGTGCCAGCAGCCGGGACCTCGTTTCAGAAAAACTGTTTTTT. The full variable domain, completed using reference TRBV5-6 and TRBJ1-4, is DAGVTQSPTHLIKTRGQQVTLRCSPKSGHDTVSWYQQALGQGPQFIFQYYEEEERQRGNFPDRFSGHQFPNYSSELNVNALLLGDSALYLCASSRDLVSEKLFFGSGTQLSVL.

The J gene is TRBJ2-2, the V gene TRBV20-1; 10 bases match TRBD1. After removal of 6 bases from V and 3 bases from J, the junction contained 4 bases not matched to a gene. The CDR3 length is 14 residues. The germline V gene has CDR1 DFQATT and CDR2 SNEGSKA (reference sequence). CDR3 bases: TGCAGTGCCTACGACAGGGGGCACACCGGGGAGCTGTTTTTT. This translates into CSAYDRGHTGELFF.

The chain links TRBV15 to TRBJ2-7, with D possibly TRBD2 on 5 matching bases. This CDR3 has 16 amino acids. V was cut by 5 bases and J by 2 bases, with 19 bases left in between. CDR1 is LNHNV, CDR2 YYDKDF, per germline (reference sequence). In DNA, the CDR3 is TGTGCCACCAGCGACCATTGGGGTGGACTCCCCTACGAGCAGTACTTC. Its translation: CATSDHWGGLPYEQYF.